This TCR beta chain was retrieved from a study of tumor and adjacent non-tumor tissue in lung cancer. Overall study context: Patients were aged about 31 to 85, roughly nine men and about 5 women, stage I to III.

On this clonotype itself: Its antigen is unknown.

The library came from three nested PCR rounds adapted from ARM-PCR protocols. MiXCR, applied by TCRdb to the multiplex PCR reads, yields one record per CDR3 protein. In the table there are 60,000 to 95,000 distinct CDR3 sequences, over 75% of which are singletons. Germline assignment: CDR1 MNHEY and CDR2 SVGAGI. CDR3 length: 16 amino acids. Between the trimmed V and J ends, which lost 5 bases and 12 bases, there was a span of 27 bases. The template was RNA from unsorted bulk tissue. Whole-study findings and limits: Tumor tissue had significantly higher TCR diversity than normal lung.

The source material was lung tumor tissue. The chain recombines TRBV6-5 with TRBJ2-3; TRBD2 might be the D (6 bases). The clonotype originates from a woman aged 45-65 years with non-small cell lung cancer. This chain's CDR3 is CASSHYRGTSTDIQYF. CDR3 DNA: TGTGCCAGCAGTCATTACCGGGGGACGAGCACAGATATACAGTATTTT.